One sample yielded the 3 T cell receptor beta chains listed below, sequenced in a study of lymphopenia after photon versus proton radiotherapy (dated by TCRdb to the late 2010s). The library was built by means of the immunoSEQ multiplex PCR assay. TCRdb took this table from immuneACCESS and kept in-frame rearrangements with V and J called. Such tables lack part of the clones; where checked against another copy, unresolved V genes explain under half of the gap, and the rest is unexplained. The sample contains 25,000 or so clones, approximately 89% of them found a single time. The ten biggest clones cover about 5.2% of the sample. Sample: peripheral blood, taken from a patient treated with photon-based radiotherapy. Receptors originate from a man younger than 40 with gastric cancer.

The chain has TRBV28 and TRBJ2-5; tentative D call: TRBD1 (5 bases). Germline-derived CDR1 and CDR2 are MDHEN and SYDVKM. Deletions cut 5 bases from V and 4 bases from J, with 11 bases between. This CDR3 is built from 13 residues. Written as DNA, the CDR3 is TGTGCCAGCAGTCAAGGGGAAAGAGAGACCCAGTACTTC. It translates to CASSQGERETQYF.

The chain joins TRBV5-4 to TRBJ1-5; 7 nucleotides align to TRBD1. The junction had 8 bases not matched to a gene; V was cut back by 4 bases and J by 4 bases. The V gene's germline CDR1 is SGHNT and CDR2 YYREEE (reference sequence). The CDR3 contains 15 residues. The CDR3: CASSPPGQFNQPQHF. Here the CDR3 DNA reads TGTGCCAGCAGCCCGCCGGGACAGTTTAATCAGCCCCAGCATTTT. Variable domain in full (rest from reference TRBV5-4 and TRBJ1-5): ETGVTQSPTHLIKTRGQQVTLRCSSQSGHNTVSWYQQALGQGPQFIFQYYREEENGRGNFPPRFSGLQFPNYSSELNVNALELDDSALYLCASSPPGQFNQPQHFGDGTRLSIL.

The chain has TRBV5-8 and TRBJ1-4; no definite D call. Germline V lookup: CDR1 SGHTS, CDR2 YDEGEE. The CDR3 consists of 18 residues. The V end was cut by 5 bases, the J end by 0 bases, with 20 bases between. As DNA, the CDR3 is TGTGCCAGCAGTTATGGCCCCAGAGGGAAGGCAACTAATGAAAAACTGTTTTTT. Amino acids: CASSYGPRGKATNEKLFF.